This T cell receptor (beta chain) is drawn from a study of T cells after yellow fever vaccination. Looking at the study overall: Preparation of fractions with low cell numbers was performed using SMART-Seq v4 Ultra Low Input.

Using its own MiXCR run on the 5' RACE reads, TCRdb lists one record per CDR3 protein. The sample contains approximately 70,000 distinct CDR3 sequences, over 6.5% of which appear only once. Germline V gene sequence: CDR1 MDHEN, CDR2 SYDVKM. CDR3 length: 12 residues. Trimming left V 3 bases short and J 6 bases short, with 7 bases between. This clonotype was counted only a few times. Sequenced here: CD8+ T cells sorted from PBMCs, sampled about 49 days after the first yellow fever vaccination. This TCR came from a man younger than 30 who received the YFV17D yellow fever vaccine. The V and J genes are TRBV28 and TRBJ2-3; D uncertain. For the CDR3, the DNA is TGTGCCAGCAGTTTTCAACCTGATACGCAGTATTTT. Protein: CASSFQPDTQYF.